The rows below give T cell receptor beta chains drawn from one sample of a study of blood T cell repertoires in COVID-19. The method was immunoSEQ multiplex PCR; TCRdb's version includes in-frame clones alone and lacks a portion of them. Of approximately 210,000 clones listed, 80% were seen once; the top ten hold 3.5% to 5.5%. The material sequenced was PBMCs or T cells enriched from blood (not recorded which). These receptors originate from a young man with acute COVID-19. Each CDR3 is given with its conserved first and last residue. The D gene is left open where the match is weak. Where a row states a size, it is once, few, many or the class of an expanded clone; other rows omit it.

TRBV27	TRBJ2-2	NA	NA	CASSGAGGTGELFF	TGTGCCAGCAGCGGGGCCGGGGGCACCGGGGAGCTGTTTTTT
TRBV11-3	TRBJ1-2	few	NA	CASSLDGGYGYTF	TGTGCCAGCAGCTTGGACGGCGGGTATGGCTACACCTTC
TRBV4-1	TRBJ1-2	NA	TRBD1	CASSQERGGQAGGYTF	TGCGCCAGCAGCCAAGAAAGGGGAGGACAGGCGGGCGGCTACACCTTC
TRBV19	TRBJ1-6	NA	TRBD1	CAGTEKSSYNSPLHF	TGTGCCGGGACAGAAAAGAGCTCCTATAATTCACCCCTCCACTTT
TRBV19	TRBJ2-1	NA	TRBD1	CASSPRTGGLNNEQFF	TGTGCCAGTAGTCCAAGGACAGGGGGCCTGAACAATGAGCAGTTCTTC
TRBV27	TRBJ1-2	NA	TRBD1	CASSLYAGGGKSYGYTF	TGTGCCAGCAGTTTATATGCAGGGGGCGGAAAGTCCTATGGCTACACCTTC
TRBV27	TRBJ1-1	NA	TRBD1	CASSLSRQGWNTEAFF	TGTGCCAGCTCCCTCTCCCGACAGGGGTGGAACACTGAAGCTTTCTTT
TRBV6-5	TRBJ1-2	few	NA	CASSYSTGVYGYTF	TGTGCCAGCAGTTACTCTACCGGGGTCTATGGCTACACCTTC
TRBV11-1	TRBJ2-7	NA	TRBD2	CASSRSGGNYEQYF	TGTGCCAGCAGTCGTAGCGGGGGAAACTACGAGCAGTACTTC
TRBV2	TRBJ1-5	NA	NA	CASSDSGGSRQPQHF	TGTGCCAGCAGTGATAGCGGGGGCAGCCGGCAGCCCCAGCATTTT
TRBV27	TRBJ2-3	NA	TRBD1	CASSRQGAVTDTQYF	TGTGCCAGCAGTCGACAGGGGGCAGTCACAGATACGCAGTATTTT
TRBV19	TRBJ1-1	NA	TRBD1	CASSATGGGLGTEAFF	TGTGCCAGTAGTGCCACAGGGGGGGGGTTAGGCACTGAAGCTTTCTTT
TRBV9	TRBJ2-2	NA	TRBD1	CASSLGQGSTGELFF	TGTGCCAGCAGCTTGGGACAGGGAAGTACCGGGGAGCTGTTTTTT
TRBV9	TRBJ1-1	many	NA	CASSVGPGTEAFF	TGTGCCAGCAGCGTAGGTCCCGGCACTGAAGCTTTCTTT
TRBV6-5	TRBJ1-2	NA	NA	CASATDLYGYTF	TGTGCCAGCGCGACAGACCTATATGGCTACACCTTC
TRBV9	TRBJ2-5	NA	TRBD2	CASSPSGGAGSETQYF	TGTGCCAGCAGCCCCAGCGGGGGGGCCGGGTCGGAGACCCAGTACTTC
TRBV6-5	TRBJ2-7	NA	NA	CASTPSQGYEQYF	TGTGCCAGCACCCCCTCTCAGGGCTACGAGCAGTACTTC
TRBV6-5	TRBJ1-3	once	TRBD1	CASSTGQGRNTIYF	TGTGCCAGCAGCACAGGACAGGGGAGAAACACCATATATTTT
TRBV15	TRBJ1-1	NA	TRBD1	CATSELTGATEAFF	TGTGCCACCAGCGAACTAACAGGGGCGACTGAAGCTTTCTTT
TRBV5-6	TRBJ2-3	NA	NA	CASSLVDSGTDTQYF	TGTGCCAGCAGCTTGGTCGACTCCGGCACAGATACGCAGTATTTT
TRBV5-6	TRBJ1-5	NA	NA	CASSRSARGGNQPQHF	TGTGCCAGCAGCCGGAGTGCTAGGGGCGGCAATCAGCCCCAGCATTTT
TRBV7-9	TRBJ1-5	once	NA	CASSPSGSPQPQHF	TGTGCCAGCAGCCCAAGCGGTTCCCCCCAGCCCCAGCATTTT
TRBV9	TRBJ2-1	NA	NA	CASSVVAEQFF	TGTGCCAGCAGCGTAGTGGCTGAGCAGTTCTTC
TRBV5-4	TRBJ2-2	NA	TRBD2	CASSFPSGGSITGELFF	TGTGCCAGCAGCTTTCCTAGCGGGGGGTCGATCACCGGGGAGCTGTTTTTT
TRBV5-1	TRBJ1-6	NA	NA	CASSLVSGTPNSPLHF	TGCGCCAGCAGCTTGGTCTCCGGGACACCTAATTCACCCCTCCACTTT
TRBV29-1	TRBJ2-7	NA	NA	CSVGGGAGSYEQYF	TGCAGCGTTGGAGGGGGGGCAGGGAGCTACGAGCAGTACTTC
TRBV18	TRBJ2-7	NA	TRBD1	CASSPSIETGDTREQYF	TGTGCCAGCTCACCATCAATCGAAACAGGGGACACTCGGGAGCAGTACTTC
TRBV5-1	TRBJ2-3	NA	TRBD1	CASSLAGQGYTDTQYF	TGCGCCAGCAGCTTGGCGGGACAGGGGTACACAGATACGCAGTATTTT
TRBV9	TRBJ1-5	NA	NA	CASSVDTGNNQPQHF	TGTGCCAGCAGCGTAGATACAGGGAACAATCAGCCCCAGCATTTT
TRBV5-1	TRBJ1-1	NA	TRBD1	CASSGTGDRTEAFF	TGCGCCAGCAGCGGAACAGGGGATCGAACTGAAGCTTTCTTT
TRBV5-1	TRBJ2-7	NA	TRBD1	CASSLGLGQGAYEQYF	TGCGCCAGCAGCTTGGGACTCGGACAGGGGGCCTACGAGCAGTACTTC
TRBV7-2	TRBJ2-1	NA	NA	CASSETRAAYNEQFF	TGTGCCAGCAGCGAAACCCGTGCGGCCTACAATGAGCAGTTCTTC
TRBV30	TRBJ2-5	NA	TRBD1	CASNQGEETQYF	TGTGCCAGTAACCAGGGGGAAGAGACCCAGTACTTC
TRBV9	TRBJ2-3	NA	NA	CASSLRGTSTDTQYF	TGTGCCAGCAGCTTACGGGGGACTAGCACAGATACGCAGTATTTT
TRBV27	TRBJ1-6	NA	NA	CASSLSLGGVSPLHF	TGTGCCAGCAGTTTATCTTTGGGGGGGGTCTCACCCCTCCACTTT
TRBV6-1	TRBJ2-3	NA	NA	CASSGRGGGYTDTQYF	TGTGCCAGCAGTGGCCGGGGTGGGGGGTACACAGATACGCAGTATTTT
TRBV27	TRBJ1-1	NA	NA	CASIPSRGLVTEAFF	TGTGCCAGCATCCCCTCCCGGGGTTTAGTCACTGAAGCTTTCTTT
TRBV30	TRBJ1-5	once	TRBD1	CAWSVRTGVGNQPQHF	TGTGCCTGGAGTGTTAGGACAGGGGTCGGCAATCAGCCCCAGCATTTT
TRBV4-1	TRBJ2-1	NA	NA	CASSQDSGYDEQFF	TGCGCCAGCAGCCAAGATTCAGGGTACGATGAGCAGTTCTTC
TRBV19	TRBJ1-2	NA	NA	CASNSIYGYTF	TGTGCCAGTAACAGTATCTATGGCTACACCTTC
TRBV4-1	TRBJ1-1	NA	TRBD1	CASSQGTGRGDTEAFF	TGCGCCAGCAGCCAAGGGACAGGGAGGGGGGACACTGAAGCTTTCTTT
TRBV28	TRBJ2-7	once	TRBD1	CASSSTGPPYEQYF	TGTGCCAGCAGTTCGACAGGGCCCCCCTACGAGCAGTACTTC
TRBV6-5	TRBJ1-2	NA	NA	CASRQAGIGGYTF	TGTGCCAGCAGACAAGCGGGGATCGGGGGCTACACCTTC
TRBV27	TRBJ1-2	NA	NA	CASTIGPGSGYTF	TGTGCCAGCACCATAGGACCCGGGAGTGGCTACACCTTC
TRBV28	TRBJ1-2	NA	TRBD1	CASSPWDRGGYGYTF	TGTGCCAGCAGTCCTTGGGACAGGGGGGGGTATGGCTACACCTTC
TRBV6-4	TRBJ1-1	NA	TRBD1	CASGQEMNTEAFF	TGTGCCAGCGGACAGGAAATGAACACTGAAGCTTTCTTT
TRBV9	TRBJ1-2	NA	NA	CASSVAQQYGYTF	TGTGCCAGCAGCGTAGCACAGCAATATGGCTACACCTTC